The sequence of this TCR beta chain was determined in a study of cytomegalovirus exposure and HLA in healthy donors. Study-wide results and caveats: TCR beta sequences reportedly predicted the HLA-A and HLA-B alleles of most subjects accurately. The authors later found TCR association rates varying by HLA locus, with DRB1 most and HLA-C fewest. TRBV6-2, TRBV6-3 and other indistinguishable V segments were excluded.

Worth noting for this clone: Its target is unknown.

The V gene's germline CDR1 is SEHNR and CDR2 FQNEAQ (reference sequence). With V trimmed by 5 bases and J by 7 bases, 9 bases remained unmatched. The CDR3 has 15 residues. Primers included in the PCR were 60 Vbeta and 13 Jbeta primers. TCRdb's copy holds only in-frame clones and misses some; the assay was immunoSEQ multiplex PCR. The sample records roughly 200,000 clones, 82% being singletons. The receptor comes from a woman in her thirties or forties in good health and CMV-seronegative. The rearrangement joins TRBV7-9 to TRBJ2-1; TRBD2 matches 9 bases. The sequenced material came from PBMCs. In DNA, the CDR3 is TGTGCCAGCAGCCCCCGGACTAGCGTGGTGAATGAGCAGTTCTTC. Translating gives CASSPRTSVVNEQFF.